What follows are 30 T cell receptor beta chains derived from one specimen sequenced in a study of cytomegalovirus exposure and HLA in healthy donors. PCR employed 60 Vbeta and 13 Jbeta primers. Only in-frame clones appear in the TCRdb table, and some are missing; sequencing was by immunoSEQ multiplex PCR. The table records some 150,000 clones, about 77% of them present only once. Sequencing was performed on PBMCs. These receptors were taken from a female donor in good health and CMV-seronegative.

The rearrangement uses TRBV6-5 and TRBJ2-1; tentatively, D is TRBD2 (5 bases). CDR1 and CDR2 from the germline V gene are MNHEY and SVGAGI. The V gene lost 5 bases and the J gene lost 9 bases, with 14 bases spanning the gap. CDR3 length: 13 amino acids. Here the CDR3 DNA reads TGTGCCAGCAGTGAAGGGAGAAGGACTGAGCAGTTCTTC. Its protein product is CASSEGRRTEQFF.

The CDR3 sequence: CASSQNTAGGGEKLFF. Here the CDR3 DNA reads TGTGCCAGCAGCCAAAATACGGCAGGGGGCGGCGAAAAACTGTTTTTT. The V gene is TRBV4-2, the J gene TRBJ1-4, with 8 bases fitting TRBD1. The CDR3 consists of 16 residues. Looked up from germline, CDR1 is LGHNA and CDR2 is YNFKEQ. After removal of 2 bases from V and 8 bases from J, the junction contained 10 bases not matched to a gene.

The chain couples TRBV6-1 to TRBJ2-3; no definite D call. CDR3 length: 12 residues. The V gene lost 7 bases and the J gene lost 5 bases, with 10 bases spanning the gap. CDR1 MNHNS and CDR2 SASEGT come from the germline V gene. The CDR3 region is CASILSGDTQYF. CDR3 sequence (DNA): TGTGCCAGCATATTGAGTGGAGATACGCAGTATTTT.

The chain links TRBV6-5 to TRBJ2-7; 7 bases align to TRBD1. This CDR3 comprises 14 residues. V was clipped by 6 bases and J by 1 base; unmatched bases: 6. Germline lookup yields CDR1 MNHEY and CDR2 SVGAGI. CDR3 residues: CASRRGQLSYEQYF. The CDR3 DNA follows: TGTGCCAGCAGAAGGGGACAGTTATCCTACGAGCAGTACTTC.

The chain links TRBV6-1 to TRBJ2-7; D ambiguous. Trimming pared 7 bases from V and 0 bases from J, leaving 10 bases between. Germline CDR1 reads MNHNS; CDR2 reads SASEGT. The CDR3 totals 13 residues. CDR3 nucleotides: TGTGCCAGCAAGGTGGGCTACTCCTACGAGCAGTACTTC. Translation gives CASKVGYSYEQYF.

The CDR3 here is CASSSALPGQGLGTEAFF. The CDR3 DNA reads TGTGCCAGCAGTTCGGCTCTCCCGGGACAGGGGTTGGGCACTGAAGCTTTCTTT. The chain recombines TRBV27 with TRBJ1-1; the match to TRBD1 covers 10 bases. Germline V gene data show CDR1 as MNHEY and CDR2 as SMNVEV (reference sequence). The length of the CDR3 is 18 residues. J lost 4 bases, V lost 4 bases, and 15 bases had no gene match.

This chain joins TRBV7-8 and TRBJ2-5; the match to TRBD1 covers 9 bases. CDR1 and CDR2 from the germline V gene are SGHVS and FQNEAQ. Trimming at V came to 4 bases and at J to 5 bases, leaving 5 bases not matched to a gene. The CDR3 has 14 residues. CDR3 in amino acids: CASSSGQGAETQYF. The CDR3 DNA sequence: TGTGCCAGCAGCTCGGGACAGGGCGCGGAGACCCAGTACTTC.

The gene calls are TRBV7-6 and TRBJ1-4; 9 nucleotides line up with TRBD1. Per germline, CDR1 SGHVS and CDR2 FNYEAQ. The length of the CDR3 is 14 residues. With V trimmed by 5 bases and J by 5 bases, 3 bases remained unmatched. CDR3 amino acids: CASSLGTGNEKLFF. The CDR3 nucleotides read TGTGCCAGCAGCCTGGGGACAGGGAATGAAAAACTGTTTTTT.

This chain links TRBV27 with TRBJ1-1, with a tentative D call TRBD1 (5 bases). The germline V gene encodes CDR1 MNHEY and CDR2 SMNVEV (reference sequence). The CDR3 length is 13 residues. The ends were cut back, 3 bases at V and 6 bases at J, with 11 bases in the middle. This CDR3 reads CASSFRGGSEAFF. The DNA of the CDR3 is TGTGCCAGCAGTTTCCGCGGGGGATCTGAAGCTTTCTTT.

The chain couples TRBV5-6 to TRBJ2-5; the D gene is possibly TRBD2 (6 bases). Germline loops: CDR1 SGHDT, CDR2 YYEEEE. This CDR3 has 15 residues. V lost 4 bases, J lost 2 bases, and 15 bases lay in between. The CDR3 loop is CASSPSGGPQETQYF. The CDR3 DNA is TGTGCCAGCAGCCCCTCAGGAGGGCCTCAAGAGACCCAGTACTTC.

This chain uses TRBV5-4 with TRBJ2-5, with 7 nucleotides matching TRBD2. In germline, CDR1 is SGHNT, CDR2 YYREEE (reference sequence). The V and J ends lost 4 bases and 5 bases, in that order; junction bases with no gene match: 5. The CDR3 sequence is 13 residues long. CDR3 nucleotide sequence: TGTGCCAGCAGCCTATTTAGCGGGGAGACCCAGTACTTC. Protein product: CASSLFSGETQYF.

The V gene is TRBV11-3, the J gene TRBJ2-1, with D tentatively TRBD1 (7 bases). Germline-derived CDR1 and CDR2 are SGHNT and YENEEA. Trimming cost V 2 bases and J 6 bases, with 20 bases left between them. The CDR3 is 17 residues long. The CDR3 coding sequence is TGTGCCAGCAGCTTATTTGCCAGGGGGGTTGGAGTCAATGAGCAGTTCTTC. Amino acid sequence: CASSLFARGVGVNEQFF.

The sample holds a few counts of this clone. The chain combines TRBV4-1 with TRBJ1-5, with D possibly matching TRBD1 (6 bases). This CDR3 spans 15 amino acids. Per the germline V gene, CDR1 is MGHRA and CDR2 is YSYEKL. V lost 4 bases and J lost 6, with 16 bases in between. Written as DNA, the CDR3 is TGCGCCAGCAGCCGCATTCCAGGGGCTCTTCAGCCCCAGCATTTT. Translated, it gives CASSRIPGALQPQHF.

V is TRBV19 and J is TRBJ2-5, with 8 bases aligning to TRBD1. V lost 8 bases to trimming and J lost 5 bases; unmatched junction nucleotides: 10. This CDR3 spans 14 amino acids. Germline CDR1 and CDR2: LNHDA and SQIVND (reference sequence). Here the CDR3 reads CASLTGDDRETQYF. The CDR3 nucleotides read TGTGCCAGTTTGACAGGGGACGACAGGGAGACCCAGTACTTC.

This clone has just one count. In DNA, the CDR3 is TGTGCCAGCAGCTTGGAGACTAGCGGGAGTTGGGGGACATGGTACGGTGAGCAGTTCTTC. This codes for CASSLETSGSWGTWYGEQFF. This chain connects TRBV5-5 to TRBJ2-1; 12 nucleotides line up with TRBD2. The CDR3 extends over 20 amino acids. Germline V CDR1 and CDR2: SGHKS, YYEKEE (reference sequence). The ends lost 0 bases at V and 9 bases at J; junction bases unmatched: 19.

The CDR3, as DNA: TGTGCCAGCAGAGGGACAGGGGGCGAAGATACGCAGTATTTT. Translated, it gives CASRGTGGEDTQYF. The chain uses TRBV28 and TRBJ2-3; TRBD1 matches at 12 bases. V shed 6 bases and J 5 bases; nucleotides not matched to a gene: 3. This CDR3 has 14 residues. CDR1 and CDR2 (germline): MDHEN, SYDVKM.

About this clone: Germline is not matched at one junction end, which may reflect a read error. The V and J genes are TRBV7-7 and TRBJ2-3, with TRBD2 matching over 11 bases. CDR1 and CDR2 from the germline V gene are SSHAT and FNYEAQ (reference sequence). This CDR3 region has 15 residues. The CDR3 DNA reads as TGTGCTAGCAGCCGGACTAGCGGGAGCACAGATACGCAGTATTTT. Its translation: CASSRTSGSTDTQYF.

The chain employs TRBV9 and TRBJ2-1; weak D call: TRBD1 (6 bases). The CDR3 spans 17 residues. V was trimmed by 4 bases and J by 3 bases, leaving 20 bases between them. Germline CDR1 is SGDLS and CDR2 is YYNGEE. The CDR3 DNA reads TGTGCCAGCAGCCCGACCCTAGGCCAGGGGTTCTACAATGAGCAGTTCTTC. Protein product: CASSPTLGQGFYNEQFF.

There are a few counts of this clone. The chain joins TRBV15 to TRBJ2-7, with D perhaps TRBD1 (6 bases). Germline V gene lookup returns CDR1 LNHNV and CDR2 YYDKDF (reference sequence). The CDR3 has 14 residues. Trimming stripped 8 bases from V and 2 bases from J, with 16 bases between. The CDR3 spells CATSGPGQTYEQYF. CDR3 nucleotide sequence: TGTGCCACCTCTGGTCCAGGACAGACCTACGAGCAGTACTTC.

The V call is TRBV27, the J call TRBJ1-4; perhaps TRBD1 as D (5 bases). From germline, CDR1 is MNHEY and CDR2 SMNVEV (reference sequence). V was trimmed by 6 bases and J by 2 bases, leaving 16 bases between them. The CDR3 is made up of 16 amino acids. This chain's CDR3 is CASRPGTFSTNEKLFF. In nucleotides, the CDR3 is TGTGCCAGCAGACCCGGGACTTTTTCGACTAATGAAAAACTGTTTTTT.

The J gene is TRBJ1-2, the V gene TRBV5-1; D may be TRBD1 (5 bases). The germline V and J ends were trimmed by 6 bases and 5 bases, with 14 bases remaining between them. The germline gives CDR1 SGHRS, CDR2 YFSETQ. The CDR3 is 13 amino acids. CDR3 nucleotide sequence: TGCGCCAGCAATGACTTGACAGATTATGGCTACACCTTC. This translates into CASNDLTDYGYTF.

The genes are TRBV11-2 and TRBJ1-1, with D tentatively TRBD1 (6 bases). Trimming cost V 5 bases and J 0 bases, with 16 bases left between them. Germline values: CDR1 SGHAT, CDR2 FQNNGV. There are 16 residues in the CDR3. CDR3 residues: CASSHLGGPMNTEAFF. Here the CDR3 DNA reads TGTGCCAGCAGCCATCTCGGGGGGCCTATGAACACTGAAGCTTTCTTT.

This clone was counted only a few times. The chain uses TRBV5-4 and TRBJ1-5, with D possibly being TRBD1 (6 bases). The ends were cut back, 2 bases at V and 6 bases at J, with 18 bases in the middle. This CDR3 has 16 amino acids. The germline gives CDR1 SGHNT, CDR2 YYREEE (reference sequence). In DNA, the CDR3 is TGTGCCAGCAGCTTAGGGGGGGCCGGGGTAGCTCAGCCCCAGCATTTT. As protein: CASSLGGAGVAQPQHF.

The genes are TRBV15 and TRBJ1-1; 9 nucleotides agree with TRBD1. The CDR3 is made up of 16 amino acids. The V gene end was trimmed by 3 bases and the J gene end by 1 base; junction bases not matched to a gene: 6. Germline lookup yields CDR1 LNHNV and CDR2 YYDKDF (reference sequence). The CDR3 sequence is CATSRRGGQGNTEAFF. As DNA, the CDR3 is TGTGCCACCAGCAGGAGGGGGGGACAGGGGAACACTGAAGCTTTCTTT. The variable domain in full, completed from reference TRBV15 and TRBJ1-1, reads DAMVIQNPRYQVTQFGKPVTLSCSQTLNHNVMYWYQQKSSQAPKLLFHYYDKDFNNEADTPDNFQSRRPNTSFCFLDIRSPGLGDTAMYLCATSRRGGQGNTEAFFGQGTRLTVV.

This chain's CDR3 is CASSLSGLYEQFF. DNA of the CDR3: TGTGCCAGCAGCCTCAGCGGTCTCTATGAGCAGTTCTTC. This rearrangement joins TRBV9 to TRBJ2-1; a weak D match, TRBD2 (5 bases). The germline gives CDR1 SGDLS, CDR2 YYNGEE. V lost 4 bases and J lost 8, with 13 bases in between. The CDR3 length is 13 residues.

The CDR3 reads CSLKPGQGADTQYF. The CDR3 DNA follows: TGCAGCTTAAAACCGGGACAGGGGGCGGATACGCAGTATTTT. The chain has TRBV29-1 and TRBJ2-3; 12 bases line up with TRBD1. In germline, CDR1 is SQVTM, CDR2 ANQGSEA. J lost 6 bases, V lost 8 bases, and 9 bases had no gene match. The CDR3 spans 14 residues.

V usage is TRBV5-4 and J usage is TRBJ2-7; TRBD1 matches at 10 bases. The germline V gene encodes CDR1 SGHNT and CDR2 YYREEE (reference sequence). Trimming at V came to 3 bases and at J to 1 base, leaving 1 base not matched to a gene. The CDR3 runs to 14 residues. The DNA of the CDR3 is TGTGCCAGCAGCTGGACAGGGGGATCCTACGAGCAGTACTTC. It codes for CASSWTGGSYEQYF.

This chain links TRBV5-1 with TRBJ1-2; D not certain. The CDR3 loop spans 14 amino acids. CDR1 is SGHRS, CDR2 YFSETQ, per germline. Trimming pared 0 bases from V and 8 bases from J, leaving 14 bases between. Written as DNA, the CDR3 is TGCGCCAGCAGCTTGGTGGGAGGATCTGAAGGCTACACCTTC. Its protein product is CASSLVGGSEGYTF.

V and J are TRBV7-3 and TRBJ2-3; D might be TRBD1 (6 bases). The CDR3 totals 13 residues. Germline-derived CDR1 and CDR2 are SGHTA and FQGTGA. V was shortened by 4 bases and J by 13 bases, with 18 bases between the two germline ends. The CDR3, as DNA: TGTGCCAGCAGCTCACAAGGGGGAAGTAAGGAGTATTTT. Amino acid sequence: CASSSQGGSKEYF. The complete variable domain, with remaining parts taken from reference TRBV7-3 and TRBJ2-3, reads GAGVSQTPSNKVTEKGKYVELRCDPISGHTALYWYRQSLGQGPEFLIYFQGTGAADDSGLPNDRFFAVRPEGSVSTLKIQRTERGDSAVYLCASSSQGGSKEYFGPGTRLTVL.

V gene TRBV27 combines with J gene TRBJ1-2, with 7 bases aligning to TRBD1. The ends lost 5 bases at V and 4 bases at J; junction bases unmatched: 7. Germline lookup yields CDR1 MNHEY and CDR2 SMNVEV (reference sequence). The CDR3 is 14 residues long. As DNA, the CDR3 is TGTGCCAGCAGTATCGACAGGGTGGCCTATGGCTACACCTTC. Translation gives CASSIDRVAYGYTF.